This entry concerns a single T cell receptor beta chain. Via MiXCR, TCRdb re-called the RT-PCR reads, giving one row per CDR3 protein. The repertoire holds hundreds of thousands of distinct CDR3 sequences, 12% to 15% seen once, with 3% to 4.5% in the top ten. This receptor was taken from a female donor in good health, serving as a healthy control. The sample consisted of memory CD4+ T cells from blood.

CDR3 in amino acids: CASSLDSAIHHKQYF. The CDR3 DNA is TGCGCCAGCAGCTTGGACAGCGCCATACACCACAAGCAGTACTTC. This sequence joins TRBV5-1 and TRBJ2-7; D uncertain. The CDR3 is made up of 15 amino acids. The V end was cut by 0 bases, the J end by 8 bases, with 18 bases between. Germline V gene sequence: CDR1 SGHRS, CDR2 YFSETQ.